The next 20 T cell receptor beta chains were all read from a single sample in a study of T-cell reconstitution after alpha-beta-depleted transplantation in children. A library of TCRbeta sequences, prepared with unique molecular identifiers, was generated. TCRdb re-called the PCR reads through MiXCR, storing one row per CDR3 protein. The table shows about 420,000 distinct CDR3 sequences, with around 16% occurring only once. Sequenced material: PBMCs, mostly from graft donor cells, taken 360 days after TCRalphabeta/CD19-depleted stem cell transplant. Receptors originate from a boy younger than two who had a stem cell transplant for Wiskott-Aldrich syndrome, so the T cells may come from the graft donor.

This clonotype has just a few counts. The junction departs from germline at one end; a sequencing error may be responsible. V usage is TRBV11-2 and J usage is TRBJ2-5; TRBD2 matches 13 bases. CDR1 is SGHAT, CDR2 FQNNGV, per germline. This CDR3 region has 16 residues. CDR3 DNA sequence: TGTGCCAGCACCTTACTAGCGGGAGGGCCCCGAGAGACCCAGTACTTC. The encoded protein is CASTLLAGGPRETQYF.

Many counts were recorded for this clonotype. The chain has TRBV10-3 and TRBJ2-3; D is undetermined. Trimming pared 6 bases from V and 5 bases from J, leaving 6 bases between. The germline V gene encodes CDR1 ENHRY and CDR2 SYGVKD. The CDR3 contains 11 residues. CDR3 nucleotide sequence: TGTGCCATCAGGGATGGAGATACGCAGTATTTT. This sequence encodes CAIRDGDTQYF.

In its sample, this clonotype was seen a few times. The V call is TRBV12-3 or TRBV12-4, the J call TRBJ1-5; D is unclear. The ends were cut back, 6 bases at V and 2 bases at J, with 14 bases in the middle. This CDR3 has 15 residues. The CDR3 DNA reads as TGTGCCAGCAGACCCGGCACGAGGGGCAATCAGCCCCAGCATTTT. It specifies CASRPGTRGNQPQHF.

This clonotype was counted only a few times. This rearrangement joins TRBV7-2 to TRBJ2-1; the match to TRBD1 covers 7 bases. There are 14 residues in the CDR3. V dropped 2 bases and J dropped 5; count of bases not matched to a gene: 3. Germline values: CDR1 SGHTA, CDR2 FQGNSA. CDR3 protein: CASSLRGLDNEQFF. The CDR3 DNA follows: TGTGCCAGCAGCTTAAGGGGGCTCGACAATGAGCAGTTCTTC.

The chain employs TRBV6-5 and TRBJ2-7; TRBD1 or TRBD2 may be the D gene (5 bases each). V was clipped by 1 base and J by 0 bases, with 10 bases between them. The CDR3 has 15 amino acids. The germline CDR1 and CDR2 sequences are MNHEY and SVGAGI. The CDR3: CASSYFSGSSYEQYF. For the CDR3, the DNA is TGTGCCAGCAGTTACTTTTCAGGGAGCTCCTACGAGCAGTACTTC.

This clonotype has just a few counts. This rearrangement joins TRBV11-2 to TRBJ2-7; D uncertain. Germline assignment: CDR1 SGHAT and CDR2 FQNNGV. This CDR3 is 14 amino acids long. V shed 2 bases and J shed 1 base, with 9 bases lying between them. DNA of the CDR3: TGTGCCAGCAGCTTAAAACCCCGATCCTACGAGCAGTACTTC. Translation: CASSLKPRSYEQYF.

This clonotype came up once. This sequence joins TRBV19 and TRBJ2-2, with 10 bases identical to TRBD2. V lost 2 bases to trimming and J lost 5 bases; unmatched junction nucleotides: 2. The CDR3 loop spans 15 amino acids. Germline V CDR1 and CDR2: LNHDA, SQIVND (reference sequence). Written as DNA, the CDR3 is TGTGCCAGTAGTATACTAGCGGGAGAGACCGGGGAGCTGTTTTTT. This sequence encodes CASSILAGETGELFF.

This clonotype was counted only a few times. The V and J genes are TRBV10-3 and TRBJ2-1; D may be TRBD2 (6 bases). Germline loops: CDR1 ENHRY, CDR2 SYGVKD. CDR3 length: 14 residues. V lost 8 bases and J lost 3, with 14 bases in between. The CDR3, as DNA: TGTGCCATCGCCCGGGACTCTTTCTACAATGAGCAGTTCTTC. Translation: CAIARDSFYNEQFF.

This sequence joins TRBV28 and TRBJ1-4; 9 positions match TRBD1. The length of the CDR3 is 17 residues. The trim removed 3 bases at V and 1 base at J, leaving 6 bases unmatched. Germline lookup yields CDR1 MDHEN and CDR2 SYDVKM. The CDR3 nucleotides read TGTGCCAGCAGTTTCGGGACAGGGATGGTAACTAATGAAAAACTGTTTTTT. Its protein is CASSFGTGMVTNEKLFF.

This clonotype was seen more than once but under ten times. The V and J genes are TRBV25-1 and TRBJ2-3; D gene unclear. Germline values: CDR1 MGHDK, CDR2 SYGVNS. The CDR3 is 14 residues long. V lost 2 bases, J lost 5 bases, and 11 bases lay in between. In nucleotides, the CDR3 is TGTGCCAGCAGTGAAGGGCCCGAGGAAGATACGCAGTATTTT. Translating it yields CASSEGPEEDTQYF.

The V and J genes are TRBV27 and TRBJ2-3, with 9 positions matching TRBD1. This CDR3 is built from 18 residues. The J segment lost 4 bases and the V segment lost 2 bases, leaving 13 bases of the junction unmatched. Germline-derived CDR1 and CDR2 are MNHEY and SMNVEV (reference sequence). CDR3 amino acids: CASSLGRIGTGRADTQYF. CDR3 bases: TGTGCCAGCAGTTTAGGTCGTATCGGGACAGGGAGGGCAGATACGCAGTATTTT.

The V gene is TRBV7-9, the J gene TRBJ1-1; D uncertain. Germline CDR1 is SEHNR and CDR2 is FQNEAQ (reference sequence). The CDR3 has 12 residues. The V end lost 8 bases, the J end lost 8 bases, and 15 bases lay between the germline ends. The CDR3 here is CASGEYKTEAFF. The CDR3 coding sequence is TGTGCCAGCGGAGAATACAAGACAGAAGCTTTCTTT.

This chain connects TRBV24-1 to TRBJ2-7, with D perhaps matching TRBD1 or TRBD2 (7 bases each). Germline lookup yields CDR1 KGHDR and CDR2 SFDVKD. Trimming cost V 4 bases and J 3 bases, with 15 bases left between them. The CDR3 covers 15 residues. The CDR3 nucleotides read TGTGCCACCAGTGACTCTGACAGGGACTACTACGAGCAGTACTTC. Translated: CATSDSDRDYYEQYF.

This clonotype has just a few counts. The chain has TRBV24-1 and TRBJ2-1, with 10 bases identical to TRBD2. The CDR3 spans 19 residues. V shed 4 bases and J 0 bases; nucleotides not matched to a gene: 11. Germline CDR1 and CDR2: KGHDR and SFDVKD. CDR3 bases: TGTGCCACCAGTGAGACACCGGGACTAGCGAACAGCTCCTACAATGAGCAGTTCTTC. Amino acid sequence: CATSETPGLANSSYNEQFF.

This clonotype has more than one count but fewer than ten. The V and J genes are TRBV4-3 and TRBJ2-2, with 11 bases fitting TRBD2. The germline gives CDR1 LGHNA, CDR2 YSLEER. This CDR3 contains 18 residues. V trimming: 0 bases; J trimming: 5 bases; junction bases outside the gene matches: 8. The CDR3 coding sequence is TGCGCCAGCAGCCAAGAATGGTCTAGCGGGAGGAGGACCGGGGAGCTGTTTTTT. Protein product: CASSQEWSSGRRTGELFF.

The J gene is TRBJ2-7, the V gene TRBV10-1; 15 positions match TRBD2. From germline, CDR1 is WNHNN and CDR2 SYGVQD (reference sequence). CDR3 size: 13 residues. V was clipped by 5 bases and J by 12 bases; unmatched bases: 5. The CDR3 region is CASSSGLAGGMYF. The CDR3 DNA reads as TGCGCCAGCAGTTCGGGACTAGCGGGGGGAATGTACTTC.

This clonotype was counted ten times or more. The V gene is TRBV9, the J gene TRBJ2-1, with TRBD2 as a possible D gene (5 bases). CDR3 size: 17 residues. CDR1 is SGDLS, CDR2 YYNGEE, per germline. V was cut by 0 bases and J by 4 bases, with 17 bases left in between. This chain's CDR3 is CASSVGEGPTIYNEQFF. CDR3 DNA: TGTGCCAGCAGCGTAGGAGAGGGCCCCACCATTTACAATGAGCAGTTCTTC.

This clonotype was seen more than once but under ten times. This CDR3 is CSASGTRSYEQYF. CDR3 DNA: TGCAGTGCTTCCGGGACTAGGTCCTACGAGCAGTACTTC. The chain couples TRBV20-1 to TRBJ2-7; the match to TRBD2 covers 8 bases. Germline trimming cut 5 bases from V and 1 base from J; bases unmatched to any gene: 4. The CDR3 has 13 amino acids. Germline CDR1 and CDR2: DFQATT and SNEGSKA (reference sequence).

This clonotype was seen only a few times. The gene calls are TRBV7-9 and TRBJ2-5; D perhaps matches TRBD2 (5 bases). V was cut by 0 bases and J by 4 bases, with 15 bases left in between. Germline assignment: CDR1 SEHNR and CDR2 FQNEAQ (reference sequence). The CDR3 runs to 16 residues. CDR3 loop: CASSLALKKSGETQYF. The DNA for the CDR3 is TGTGCCAGCAGCTTAGCGCTAAAGAAAAGCGGAGAGACCCAGTACTTC. Based on the CDR3 plus reference TRBV7-9 and TRBJ2-5, the full variable domain is DTGVSQNPRHKITKRGQNVTFRCDPISEHNRLYWYRQTLGQGPEFLTYFQNEAQLEKSRLLSDRFSAERPKGSFSTLEIQRTEQGDSAMYLCASSLALKKSGETQYFGPGTRLLVL.

This clonotype was counted a few times. This chain joins TRBV12-3 or TRBV12-4 and TRBJ2-1, with 9 positions matching TRBD1. The V segment lost 4 bases and the J segment 6 bases; nucleotides outside the gene matches: 7. This CDR3 spans 15 amino acids. The CDR3: CASSSGTGRLNEQFF. The CDR3 DNA reads as TGTGCCAGCAGTTCCGGGACAGGGAGGCTCAATGAGCAGTTCTTC.